Listed below are T cell receptor beta chains from one sample, sequenced in a study of T cells after somatic rescue of genetic block. TCRdb's table, derived via immunoSEQ multiplex PCR, lists solely in-frame clones and lacks some. The table includes around 100,000 clones, 80% to 95% detected once. Material: peripheral blood mononuclear cells (PBMCs). The source of these receptors is a woman aged 18-30 years. Each CDR3 is given with its conserved first and last residue. Fields, in order: J gene, V gene, clone size, CDR3 length, CDR3 protein. Clone size is shown for a subset of rows, as once, few, many or a class of expanded clone.

J: TRBJ1-2
V: TRBV7-9
size: few
length: 13
CDR3: CASSLGEDYGYTF

J: TRBJ2-5
V: TRBV6-5
size: NA
length: 12
CDR3: CASSYSGGTQYF

J: TRBJ1-6
V: TRBV6-1
size: few
length: 15
CDR3: CASSGGQGDNSPLHF

J: TRBJ2-5
V: TRBV7-3
size: NA
length: 17
CDR3: CASSLCTGLSFQETQYF

J: TRBJ2-3
V: TRBV7-9
size: NA
length: 15
CDR3: CASSPRLAQTDTQYF

J: TRBJ1-1
V: TRBV30
size: NA
length: 14
CDR3: CAWRGPTGYNEAFF

J: TRBJ2-7
V: TRBV6-5
size: NA
length: 15
CDR3: CASSYGTALSYEQYF

J: TRBJ1-2
V: TRBV9
size: NA
length: 15
CDR3: CASSVAGAGTYGYTF

J: TRBJ2-5
V: TRBV7-2
size: once
length: 14
CDR3: CASGLDSAWGGQYF

J: TRBJ1-1
V: TRBV4-3
size: NA
length: 15
CDR3: CASSQDRGLTTEAFF

J: TRBJ1-3
V: TRBV7-9
size: NA
length: 15
CDR3: CASSPIGDSGNTIYF

J: TRBJ2-7
V: TRBV9
size: NA
length: 14
CDR3: CASSVEGATYEQYF

J: TRBJ2-5
V: TRBV13
size: NA
length: 15
CDR3: CASSLGGGRQETQYF

J: TRBJ1-2
V: TRBV30
size: NA
length: 14
CDR3: CAWSRTDANYGYTF

J: TRBJ1-6
V: TRBV6-1
size: few
length: 12
CDR3: CASSRDNSPLHF

J: TRBJ2-5
V: TRBV30
size: NA
length: 14
CDR3: CALAPGGVQETQYF

J: TRBJ1-4
V: TRBV2
size: once
length: 11
CDR3: CASHSNEKLFF

J: TRBJ1-5
V: TRBV10-1
size: NA
length: 18
CDR3: CASSDLYREHQLNQPQHF

J: TRBJ2-1
V: TRBV15
size: NA
length: 15
CDR3: CATSRGQGTDNEQFF

J: TRBJ2-3
V: TRBV28
size: NA
length: 15
CDR3: CASSLPGTGKDTQYF

J: TRBJ2-2
V: TRBV6-1
size: few
length: 12
CDR3: CASSEDRGELFF

J: TRBJ1-4
V: TRBV5-1
size: once
length: 14
CDR3: CASSLGPTNEKLFF

J: TRBJ1-2
V: TRBV5-1
size: NA
length: 17
CDR3: CASSLDEVSSTIYGYTF

J: TRBJ2-2
V: TRBV5-4
size: NA
length: 15
CDR3: CASSSNREGTGELFF

J: TRBJ2-1
V: TRBV6-4
size: NA
length: 15
CDR3: CASSDSGGHYNEQFF

J: TRBJ2-7
V: TRBV7-2
size: NA
length: 14
CDR3: CASSLRQGKGEQYF

J: TRBJ2-1
V: TRBV29-1
size: NA
length: 16
CDR3: CSVVGVRDRGWNEQFF

J: TRBJ1-4
V: TRBV19
size: NA
length: 17
CDR3: CASSMVQGISTNEKLFF

J: TRBJ2-7
V: TRBV5-1
size: NA
length: 18
CDR3: CASSPATGGNELTYEQYF

J: TRBJ1-4
V: TRBV6-1
size: NA
length: 13
CDR3: CASSDWDSSKLFF

J: TRBJ2-1
V: TRBV9
size: NA
length: 18
CDR3: CASSPRGSGGQSYNEQFF

J: TRBJ1-3
V: TRBV30
size: NA
length: 14
CDR3: CAWSAAFSGNTIYF

J: TRBJ2-7
V: TRBV27
size: NA
length: 14
CDR3: CASSLGRGEYEQYF

J: TRBJ1-2
V: TRBV30
size: NA
length: 13
CDR3: CAWNAGTNYGYTF

J: TRBJ2-3
V: TRBV2
size: NA
length: 16
CDR3: CASTLGGGQGTDTQYF

J: TRBJ2-3
V: TRBV5-1
size: NA
length: 18
CDR3: CASSRTPPGGASTDTQYF

J: TRBJ1-2
V: TRBV29-1
size: NA
length: 12
CDR3: CSGGQGLEGYTF

J: TRBJ2-2
V: TRBV6-6
size: NA
length: 16
CDR3: CASSYPSGGVHGELFF

J: TRBJ2-7
V: TRBV2
size: NA
length: 11
CDR3: CASSGGWEQYF

J: TRBJ1-2
V: TRBV5-1
size: NA
length: 12
CDR3: CASSAGSHGYTF

J: TRBJ2-3
V: TRBV7-3
size: NA
length: 13
CDR3: CASSLGSSDTQYF

J: TRBJ1-1
V: TRBV29-1
size: NA
length: 14
CDR3: CGIQGPLMNTEAFF

J: TRBJ1-5
V: TRBV6-4
size: NA
length: 16
CDR3: CASSPPGQGLSQPQHF

J: TRBJ2-7
V: TRBV13
size: NA
length: 15
CDR3: CASSLGGTGSYEQYF

J: TRBJ2-3
V: TRBV5-1
size: NA
length: 15
CDR3: CASARGGSGTDTQYF

J: TRBJ2-2
V: TRBV5-6
size: NA
length: 17
CDR3: CASTHGGIRTNTGELFF

J: TRBJ2-5
V: TRBV10-3
size: NA
length: 14
CDR3: CAISESSGSETQYF

J: TRBJ2-7
V: TRBV7-7
size: NA
length: 15
CDR3: CASSPGQGIPYEQYF

J: TRBJ2-3
V: TRBV9
size: NA
length: 16
CDR3: CASSVAVGAGTDTQYF

J: TRBJ2-5
V: TRBV5-4
size: NA
length: 12
CDR3: CASSSRPETQYF

J: TRBJ2-7
V: TRBV27
size: NA
length: 11
CDR3: CASSSSYEQYF

J: TRBJ2-3
V: TRBV27
size: NA
length: 13
CDR3: CASRTSSGDTQYF

J: TRBJ2-2
V: TRBV2
size: NA
length: 16
CDR3: CASSLGLAGGTGELFF

J: TRBJ2-7
V: TRBV30
size: NA
length: 14
CDR3: CACPSAGGLHEQYF

J: TRBJ1-3
V: TRBV9
size: NA
length: 18
CDR3: CASSLKGGTGNPGNTIYF